These T cell receptor beta chains were read from a single sample in a study of blood T cell repertoires in COVID-19. Clones were read by immunoSEQ multiplex PCR, and TCRdb kept only the in-frame ones, dropping some. The sample holds 200,000 or so clones, approximately 88% seen once. The sequencing sample was made of PBMCs or T cells enriched from blood (not recorded which). Source of these receptors: a woman aged 40 to 50 with acute COVID-19. The CDR3 runs from the conserved cysteine through the conserved F or W. D genes are given only for firm matches. Rows give clone size only sometimes, using once, few, many, or a class for an expanded clone.

NA	TRBJ1-2	NA	TRBV4-1	CASSQEGTASVNYGYTF	TGCGCCAGCAGCCAAGAGGGGACTGCGTCAGTTAACTATGGCTACACCTTC
NA	TRBJ1-5	TRBD1	TRBV19	CASSTEGQGYQPQHF	TGTGCCAGTAGTACCGAAGGACAGGGGTACCAGCCCCAGCATTTT
NA	TRBJ1-6	TRBD1	TRBV11-2	CASSFLEAWTGIFNSPLHF	TGTGCCAGCAGCTTCCTGGAGGCCTGGACAGGGATATTCAATTCACCCCTCCACTTT
NA	TRBJ1-1	NA	TRBV10-3	CATRRGNTEAFF	TGTGCCACCCGAAGAGGTAACACTGAAGCTTTCTTT
NA	TRBJ2-1	TRBD2	TRBV5-4	CASSKGGGGRVYNEQFF	TGTGCCAGCAGCAAGGGAGGAGGCGGGAGGGTCTACAATGAGCAGTTCTTC
NA	TRBJ2-1	TRBD2	TRBV5-1	CASSLTGREGRDEQFF	TGCGCCAGCAGCTTGACAGGACGGGAGGGCCGGGATGAGCAGTTCTTC
NA	TRBJ2-1	TRBD2	TRBV29-1	CSVGTSGPSSYNEQFF	TGCAGCGTTGGGACTAGCGGGCCCAGCTCCTACAATGAGCAGTTCTTC
NA	TRBJ1-1	TRBD1	TRBV7-2	CASSKDRGRVEAFF	TGTGCCAGCAGCAAGGACAGGGGGCGCGTTGAAGCTTTCTTT
NA	TRBJ2-3	NA	TRBV7-2	CASSLEGAGARHF	TGTGCCAGCAGCTTAGAAGGGGCGGGGGCTAGGCATTTT
once	TRBJ1-2	NA	TRBV3-1/TRBV3-2	CASSQLYGYTF	TGTGCCAGCAGCCAACTCTATGGCTACACCTTC
NA	TRBJ2-7	TRBD2	TRBV9	CASSVGTGGSYEQYF	TGTGCCAGCAGCGTAGGAACGGGGGGATCCTACGAGCAGTACTTC
NA	TRBJ1-5	NA	TRBV2	CASSAQPNQPQHF	TGTGCCAGCTCAGCACAGCCCAATCAGCCCCAGCATTTT
NA	TRBJ1-6	TRBD1	TRBV7-2	CASSSLGQGNSPLHF	TGTGCCAGCAGCTCGCTGGGACAGGGAAATTCACCCCTCCACTTT
NA	TRBJ1-2	TRBD1	TRBV29-1	CSAIRQGARVTF	TGCAGCGCTATCAGACAGGGGGCGCGGGTAACCTTC
NA	TRBJ1-1	NA	TRBV24-1	CATSREEGKAFF	TGTGCCACCAGTCGGGAGGAAGGTAAAGCTTTCTTT
once	TRBJ1-4	NA	TRBV30	CAWGGQINEKLFF	TGTGCCTGGGGGGGGCAGATTAATGAAAAACTGTTTTTT
NA	TRBJ1-2	TRBD1	TRBV29-1	CSVRARGNENGYTF	TGCAGCGTGCGTGCCAGGGGGAATGAGAATGGCTACACCTTC
NA	TRBJ2-3	TRBD2	TRBV19	CASSIVTAMRGGTKSDTQYF	TGTGCCAGTAGTATAGTTACAGCAATGAGGGGAGGGACGAAGTCAGATACGCAGTATTTT
once	TRBJ2-3	TRBD2	TRBV5-4	CASSFLAGGTDTQYF	TGTGCCAGCAGCTTTCTAGCGGGGGGGACAGATACGCAGTATTTT
once	TRBJ1-3	NA	TRBV18	CASSPLPTGVVGNTIYF	TGTGCCAGCTCACCACTGCCGACAGGTGTCGTTGGAAACACCATATATTTT
NA	TRBJ1-2	TRBD1	TRBV19	CASSIADRGGYGYTF	TGTGCCAGTAGTATAGCCGACAGGGGTGGCTATGGCTACACCTTC
NA	TRBJ1-1	TRBD1	TRBV19	CASATGVKGTEAFF	TGTGCCAGTGCTACAGGGGTCAAGGGCACTGAAGCTTTCTTT
NA	TRBJ1-5	NA	TRBV19	CASSIPPSRGNQPQHF	TGTGCCAGTAGTATACCCCCCTCGAGGGGCAATCAGCCCCAGCATTTT
NA	TRBJ2-3	NA	TRBV14	CASSPIQAGPQYF	TGTGCCAGCAGCCCCATCCAGGCGGGGCCGCAGTATTTT
few	TRBJ2-1	TRBD2	TRBV24-1	CATSDLGLAENNEQFF	TGTGCCACCAGTGATTTGGGACTAGCGGAAAACAATGAGCAGTTCTTC
NA	TRBJ1-5	NA	TRBV6-5	CATRWGDPNQPQHF	TGTGCCACTCGATGGGGGGACCCCAATCAGCCCCAGCATTTT
NA	TRBJ2-1	NA	TRBV7-8	CASSFQNEQFF	TGTGCCAGCAGCTTCCAGAATGAGCAGTTCTTC
NA	TRBJ1-5	NA	TRBV5-6	CASSLAGLNQPQHF	TGTGCCAGCAGCTTGGCCGGTTTGAATCAGCCCCAGCATTTT
few	TRBJ2-3	NA	TRBV14	CASSQDLLLDTQYF	TGTGCCAGCAGCCAAGATCTTTTATTGGATACGCAGTATTTT
NA	TRBJ1-4	NA	TRBV29-1	CSGITGWGEKLFF	TGCAGCGGAATCACAGGGTGGGGTGAAAAACTGTTTTTT
NA	TRBJ2-2	NA	TRBV2	CASSATGVGTGELFF	TGTGCCAGCAGTGCGACAGGTGTTGGGACCGGGGAGCTGTTTTTT
NA	TRBJ2-2	NA	TRBV10-3	CATKTDRLNTGELFF	TGTGCCACCAAAACCGACAGGCTGAACACCGGGGAGCTGTTTTTT
NA	TRBJ2-5	NA	TRBV20-1	CSALRGKTQYF	TGCAGTGCGCTCAGGGGAAAGACCCAGTACTTC
NA	TRBJ1-4	NA	TRBV10-3	CAISDGGNEKLFF	TGTGCCATCAGTGATGGAGGGAATGAAAAACTGTTTTTT
NA	TRBJ2-1	TRBD1	TRBV24-1	CATSDPGQGYNEQFF	TGTGCCACCAGTGACCCCGGACAGGGGTACAATGAGCAGTTCTTC
once	TRBJ1-1	NA	TRBV18	CASSQGGGDTEAFF	TGTGCCAGCTCACAGGGAGGGGGGGACACTGAAGCTTTCTTT
NA	TRBJ1-4	NA	TRBV3-1/TRBV3-2	CASSDTVSNEKLFF	TGTGCCAGCAGCGATACAGTTTCTAATGAAAAACTGTTTTTT
once	TRBJ2-1	NA	TRBV4-3	CASSQDHHTRSYNEQFF	TGCGCCAGCAGCCAAGATCATCACACCCGCTCCTACAATGAGCAGTTCTTC
once	TRBJ1-5	NA	TRBV15	CATSRAHPRAVGNQPQHF	TGTGCCACCAGCAGAGCCCACCCCAGGGCTGTTGGCAATCAGCCCCAGCATTTT
many	TRBJ2-7	NA	TRBV5-4	CASSSETGRSSYEQYF	TGTGCCAGCAGCTCGGAGACAGGGAGGAGCTCCTACGAGCAGTACTTC
NA	TRBJ1-1	NA	TRBV4-3	CASSQDRVFATEAFF	TGCGCCAGCAGCCAAGATCGGGTGTTTGCAACTGAAGCTTTCTTT
NA	TRBJ1-3	TRBD1	TRBV7-2	CASSTQGGGNTIYF	TGTGCCAGCAGCACTCAGGGGGGAGGAAACACCATATATTTT
NA	TRBJ2-1	NA	TRBV6-2/TRBV6-3	CASSHQTSLNEQFF	TGTGCCAGCAGTCACCAAACTAGTCTCAATGAGCAGTTCTTC
once	TRBJ1-2	NA	TRBV14	CASSQIGLENYGYTF	TGTGCCAGCAGCCAAATCGGTCTAGAGAACTATGGCTACACCTTC
NA	TRBJ1-2	NA	TRBV6-5	CASSYYQGNYGYTF	TGTGCCAGCAGTTACTACCAGGGGAACTATGGCTACACCTTC